Listed below are T cell receptor beta chains from one sample, sequenced in a study of early T cells in non-severe SARS-CoV-2 infection. MiXCR, run by TCRdb on the 5' RACE reads, gives a single entry per CDR3 protein. The sample has around 80,000 distinct CDR3 sequences, approximately 13% seen once. Sequencing input: whole blood. The receptor set was obtained from an adult who was a healthcare worker with PCR-confirmed SARS-CoV-2 infection or an uninfected control (not recorded which). Both conserved end residues are part of each CDR3. The D gene is left open where the match is weak. Clone size is shown for a subset of rows, as once, few, many or a class of expanded clone.

>TRBV6-4|TRBJ2-3|.|.|16
CASSGGLGRGTDTQYF
TGTGCCAGCAGTGGGGGACTCGGGCGGGGCACAGATACGCAGTATTTT
>TRBV6-5|TRBJ2-7|many|.|13
CASSYPGEPEQYF
TGTGCCAGCAGTTACCCCGGTGAACCCGAGCAGTACTTC
>TRBV12-3/TRBV12-4|TRBJ2-1|many|.|11
CASSLSNEQFF
TGTGCCAGCAGTTTATCCAATGAGCAGTTCTTC
>TRBV20-1|TRBJ2-3|.|TRBD2|19
CSANNPGLAGGPYRDTQYF
TGCAGTGCTAATAACCCGGGACTAGCGGGAGGGCCTTATCGAGATACGCAGTATTTT
>TRBV5-5|TRBJ2-3|.|.|16
CASSLATRVLTDTQYF
TGTGCCAGCAGCTTGGCCACCCGGGTCCTCACAGATACGCAGTATTTT
>TRBV24-1|TRBJ2-3|many|TRBD1|16
CATSDGTADSTDTQYF
TGTGCCACCAGTGATGGGACAGCCGATTCCACAGATACGCAGTATTTT
>TRBV5-1|TRBJ1-2|few|.|14
CASSLVPLQAGYTF
TGCGCCAGCAGCTTAGTCCCCCTCCAGGCCGGCTACACCTTC
>TRBV20-1|TRBJ2-7|few|TRBD2|12
CSASGGPYEQYF
TGCAGTGCTTCGGGGGGACCCTACGAGCAGTACTTC
>TRBV12-3/TRBV12-4|TRBJ2-1|.|TRBD2|15
CASSYTSGGDNEQFF
TGTGCCAGCAGTTATACTAGCGGGGGGGACAATGAGCAGTTCTTC
>TRBV4-1|TRBJ1-3|many|.|17
CASSQDGTYSSGNTIYF
TGCGCCAGCAGCCAAGATGGAACCTACTCCTCTGGAAACACCATATATTTT
>TRBV6-1|TRBJ1-1|few|.|15
CASSDRGQRNTEAFF
TGTGCCAGCAGTGATCGAGGACAGAGGAACACTGAAGCTTTCTTT
>TRBV29-1|TRBJ2-1|many|TRBD2|12
CSVGRGSNEQFF
TGCAGCGTTGGGCGGGGGAGCAATGAGCAGTTCTTC
>TRBV20-1|TRBJ2-3|many|.|14
CSARDFRKPDTQYF
TGCAGTGCTAGAGATTTCCGGAAGCCAGATACGCAGTATTTT
>TRBV18|TRBJ2-7|.|.|16
CASSPAPTRSSYEQYF
TGTGCCAGCTCACCCGCCCCTACCCGGAGCTCCTACGAGCAGTACTTC
>TRBV28|TRBJ1-6|.|TRBD1|12
CASSSPGQAIHF
TGTGCCAGCAGTTCTCCGGGACAGGCCATTCACTTT
>TRBV7-8|TRBJ2-7|few|.|11
CASSFSNEQYF
TGTGCCAGCAGCTTTAGCAACGAGCAGTACTTC
>TRBV3-1|TRBJ1-2|many|.|13
CASSPLRGDGYTF
TGTGCCAGCAGCCCCTTAAGGGGTGATGGCTACACCTTC
>TRBV4-1|TRBJ2-1|few|.|14
CASSQGRGWNEQFF
TGCGCCAGCAGCCAAGGTCGTGGTTGGAATGAGCAGTTCTTC
>TRBV25-1|TRBJ2-1|.|.|11
CATKTYNEQFF
TGTGCCACCAAAACCTACAATGAGCAGTTCTTC
>TRBV6-4|TRBJ1-1|.|.|16
CASSDSHIGGNTEAFF
TGTGCCAGCAGTGACTCTCATATCGGGGGGAACACTGAAGCTTTCTTT
>TRBV6-2/TRBV6-3|TRBJ1-5|many|TRBD1|15
CASSRGGTGNQPQHF
TGTGCCAGCAGCCGAGGGGGGACAGGGAATCAGCCCCAGCATTTT
>TRBV6-5|TRBJ1-6|.|TRBD1|16
CASSYTRDRDLSPLHF
TGTGCCAGCAGTTATACCCGGGACAGGGACCTTTCACCCCTCCACTTT
>TRBV3-1|TRBJ2-1|many|.|17
CASSSRGGQARENEQFF
TGTGCCAGCAGTTCCCGGGGGGGACAGGCGAGGGAAAATGAGCAGTTCTTC
>TRBV2|TRBJ1-1|.|TRBD1|14
CASQGAVQNTEAFF
TGTGCCAGCCAGGGGGCCGTCCAGAACACTGAAGCTTTCTTT
>TRBV7-2|TRBJ2-1|few|.|12
CASSFRGTEQFF
TGTGCCAGCAGCTTCAGGGGCACTGAGCAGTTCTTC
>TRBV11-2|TRBJ1-5|.|.|16
CASSLNGAYSNQPQHF
TGTGCCAGCAGCCTGAATGGGGCTTATAGCAATCAGCCCCAGCATTTT
>TRBV12-3/TRBV12-4|TRBJ2-1|few|TRBD2|14
CASSSGGRYNEQFF
TGTGCCAGCAGTTCGGGGGGGCGGTACAATGAGCAGTTCTTC
>TRBV18|TRBJ2-7|many|.|12
CASSPPHNEQYF
TGTGCCAGCTCACCACCGCACAACGAGCAGTACTTC
>TRBV24-1|TRBJ1-5|.|.|15
CATSDPGTGNQPQHF
TGTGCCACCAGTGATCCCGGGACGGGGAATCAGCCCCAGCATTTT
>TRBV7-6|TRBJ2-2|many|.|17
CASSSHLGGESRGELFF
TGTGCCAGCAGCTCCCATTTAGGCGGGGAGTCGAGAGGGGAGCTGTTTTTT
>TRBV6-2/TRBV6-3|TRBJ2-4|.|.|12
CASSPTLDIQYF
TGTGCCAGCAGCCCTACACTGGACATTCAGTACTTC
>TRBV9|TRBJ2-1|many|.|12
CASSVDDNEQFF
TGTGCCAGCAGCGTAGATGACAATGAGCAGTTCTTC
>TRBV20-1|TRBJ1-6|medium-sized|.|17
CSARRSAGRWGNSPLHF
TGCAGTGCTAGACGGTCTGCGGGTCGTTGGGGTAATTCACCCCTCCACTTT
>TRBV10-1|TRBJ2-6|many|TRBD2|16
CASSGGEGSGANVLTF
TGCGCCAGCAGTGGAGGGGAGGGCTCTGGGGCCAACGTCCTGACTTTC
>TRBV7-2|TRBJ1-3|.|.|15
CASSPRDYSGNTIYF
TGTGCCAGCAGCCCCAGGGATTACTCTGGAAACACCATATATTTT
>TRBV10-1|TRBJ1-5|.|.|16
CASSEIRDGRNQPQHF
TGCGCCAGCAGTGAAATACGTGATGGTCGCAATCAGCCCCAGCATTTT
>TRBV29-1|TRBJ1-1|.|.|11
CSVEDNTEAFF
TGCAGCGTTGAAGATAACACTGAAGCTTTCTTT